This is a list of T cell receptor beta chains from one sample in a study of Graves' ophthalmopathy and Graves' hyperthyroidism. In TCRdb, the multiplex PCR reads were re-called with MiXCR into one record per CDR3 protein. The data show some 1.1 million distinct CDR3 sequences, with 35% to 40% seen just once and 8.5% to 14% held by the top ten. The sample comprised peripheral blood or thyroid tissue (not recorded which). The receptors were gathered from an adult man with Graves' hyperthyroidism. CDR3s leave out the opening cysteine and the closing phenylalanine or tryptophan. A D gene is named only where the DNA matches it firmly.

len | d_gene | v_gene | CDR3aa
12 | - | TRBV20-1 | SAESRDTQETQY
13 | - | TRBV19 | ASSIIPDRNTEAF
13 | - | TRBV10-3 | AIRTRDPGIHEQY
13 | TRBD2 | TRBV2 | ASRTASGGAETQY
12 | - | TRBV19 | ASSKGDLATEAF
13 | TRBD1 | TRBV4-1 | ASSQQQGGNQPQH
11 | TRBD1 | TRBV29-1 | SVNLRQGGGYT
11 | - | TRBV10-2 | ASSEEGWGEQY
14 | - | TRBV19 | ASSMIGGGGGQPQH
9 | TRBD2 | TRBV29-1 | SVSGTYEQY
10 | - | TRBV7-2 | ATEAAGETQY
10 | - | TRBV6-5 | ASTKDRVEAF
13 | - | TRBV10-1 | ASSDRVFGGTEAF
11 | - | TRBV7-9 | ANSLSNGYGYT
11 | - | TRBV10-3 | ASMAGLNTEAF
12 | - | TRBV11-2 | ASSLERGAYEQY